This T cell receptor beta chain derives from a study of cytomegalovirus exposure and HLA in healthy donors. Study findings and constraints: Listed as cytomegalovirus-associated were 150 to 200 TCR beta chains. When presence/absence was analysed, sequencing depth was taken to be roughly uniform across donors. Later on, an analysis showed TCR association rates differing by HLA locus, with DRB1 the most and HLA-C the fewest.

About this clone itself: Its antigen is unidentified.

The CDR3 length is 15 residues. CDR1 and CDR2 (germline): SGHRS, YFSETQ. V dropped 4 bases and J dropped 1 base, with 11 bases sitting between them. This PCR relied on a set of 60 Vbeta primers and 13 Jbeta primers. Sequenced by immunoSEQ multiplex PCR; TCRdb stores in-frame clones only, minus some. The sample holds roughly 130,000 clones; about 76% are singletons and the top ten take about 0.75%. Sequencing was performed on PBMCs. The V and J genes are TRBV5-1 and TRBJ2-2; D is unclear. This sequence originates from a man between 18 and 29 years old in good health and CMV-seronegative. CDR3 sequence reads: CASSPSVGNTGELFF. The DNA of the CDR3 is TGCGCCAGCAGCCCATCGGTTGGGAACACCGGGGAGCTGTTTTTT.